These 31 T cell receptor beta chains originate from one sample sequenced in a study of shared clonotypes between healthy human individuals. The repertoire was sequenced with immunoSEQ multiplex PCR; TCRdb's copy has only in-frame clones and lacks some. The sample includes 2 million to 2.5 million clones, roughly 93% of them seen just once. The sample was naive CD4+ T cells from PBMCs. Subset denoted: CD45RA+ positively selected. The source is a man aged 18 to 30 in good health. Some clones in this sample may be carry-over from other donors' samples.

This rearrangement joins TRBV27 to TRBJ1-2; D not certain. Trimming removed 6 bases from V and 4 bases from J, with 12 bases in between. The CDR3 is 13 amino acids. Looked up from germline, CDR1 is MNHEY and CDR2 is SMNVEV (reference sequence). The CDR3 reads CASSRTDRYGYTF. As DNA, the CDR3 is TGTGCCAGCAGCAGGACGGATCGCTATGGCTACACCTTC.

This rearrangement joins TRBV5-1 to TRBJ2-3; D gene uncertain. The CDR3 length is 16 residues. The germline gives CDR1 SGHRS, CDR2 YFSETQ. Trimming pared 0 bases from V and 2 bases from J, leaving 13 bases between. The CDR3 DNA reads TGCGCCAGCAGCTTGGGAGCCCGCCAACCCACAGATACGCAGTATTTT. This codes for CASSLGARQPTDTQYF.

The chain recombines TRBV6-1 with TRBJ1-5; D is unresolved. Germline-derived CDR1 and CDR2 are MNHNS and SASEGT. The CDR3 totals 19 residues. Between the trimmed V and J ends, which lost 0 bases and 0 bases, there was a span of 18 bases. The CDR3 coding sequence is TGTGCCAGCAGTGAAGCTCGGGGTGGAGGCGAGTTTAGCAATCAGCCCCAGCATTTT. Protein: CASSEARGGGEFSNQPQHF.

The gene calls are TRBV18 and TRBJ2-7; TRBD1 aligns across 9 bases. V shed 8 bases, J shed 5 bases, and the junction held 7 bases outside the gene matches. This CDR3 spans 13 amino acids. Germline assignment: CDR1 KGHSH and CDR2 LQKENI. The CDR3 here is CASTRDRADEQYF. CDR3 nucleotides: TGTGCCAGCACTCGGGACAGGGCCGACGAGCAGTACTTC.

The chain uses TRBV5-4 and TRBJ1-2, with D perhaps TRBD1 (5 bases). Deletions cut 2 bases from V and 3 bases from J, with 17 bases between. The CDR3 has 16 residues. Germline V gene sequence: CDR1 SGHNT, CDR2 YYREEE (reference sequence). CDR3 nucleotides: TGTGCCAGCAGCTTAGGGGAGGACCCGAGTTACTATGGCTACACCTTC. Translating gives CASSLGEDPSYYGYTF.

This clone showed up just a few times. Distinct nucleotide sequences in the sample also encode this CDR3. The CDR3, as DNA: TGCGCCAGCAGCGGACTAGCGGGAGACACCGGGGAGCTGTTTTTT. Translating gives CASSGLAGDTGELFF. The V and J genes are TRBV5-1 and TRBJ2-2; 13 bases agree with TRBD2. This CDR3 region has 15 residues. After removal of 4 bases from V and 3 bases from J, the junction contained 0 bases not matched to a gene. Germline CDR1 is SGHRS and CDR2 is YFSETQ.

The rearrangement joins TRBV2 to TRBJ1-2; a weak D match, TRBD1 (6 bases). Germline V gene sequence: CDR1 SNHLY, CDR2 FYNNEI. Trimming took 0 bases from V and 4 from J, leaving 27 bases between them. The CDR3 extends over 20 amino acids. The CDR3 spells CASSEAEGAKLGQPGYGYTF. DNA of the CDR3: TGTGCCAGCAGTGAAGCAGAGGGAGCCAAATTAGGACAGCCCGGCTATGGCTACACCTTC.

This clone has only one observation. This sequence joins TRBV7-8 and TRBJ1-4; tentative D call: TRBD1 (5 bases). Germline V gives CDR1 SGHVS, CDR2 FQNEAQ. The ends were cut back, 5 bases at V and 8 bases at J, with 15 bases in the middle. The CDR3 length is 14 residues. The CDR3 nucleotides read TGTGCCAGCAGCAAGGAGGGGTATGGGGAAAAACTGTTTTTT. Translated: CASSKEGYGEKLFF.

This chain connects TRBV18 to TRBJ2-3, with D unresolved. Germline CDR1 and CDR2: KGHSH and LQKENI. CDR3 length equals 14 residues. V lost 3 bases, J lost 2 bases, and 9 bases lay in between. The CDR3 nucleotides are TGTGCCAGCTCACCCGCCCCTGTCACAGATACGCAGTATTTT. This sequence encodes CASSPAPVTDTQYF.

The CDR3 sequence: CASSLISLGLAGTDEQFF. In DNA form, the CDR3 reads TGTGCCAGCAGCTTAATATCGTTGGGACTAGCGGGGACTGATGAGCAGTTCTTC. This sequence joins TRBV7-3 and TRBJ2-1, with 13 nucleotides matching TRBD2. This CDR3 comprises 18 residues. J was trimmed by 8 bases and V by 1 base; bases with no gene match: 11. Germline V lookup: CDR1 SGHTA, CDR2 FQGTGA. Looking up the rest from reference TRBV7-3 and TRBJ2-1 gives the full variable domain: GAGVSQTPSNKVTEKGKYVELRCDPISGHTALYWYRQSLGQGPEFLIYFQGTGAADDSGLPNDRFFAVRPEGSVSTLKIQRTERGDSAVYLCASSLISLGLAGTDEQFFGPGTRLTVL.

This chain connects TRBV6-6 to TRBJ1-3; D perhaps matches TRBD1 (5 bases). The ends were cut back, 6 bases at V and 2 bases at J, with 11 bases in the middle. Germline assignment: CDR1 MNHNY and CDR2 SVGAGI (reference sequence). The CDR3 totals 14 residues. CDR3 nucleotide sequence: TGTGCCAGCAGCCTCCCAGGGACTGGAAACACCATATATTTT. Amino acid sequence: CASSLPGTGNTIYF.

The chain carries TRBV19 and TRBJ1-1; D ambiguous. The germline V gene has CDR1 LNHDA and CDR2 SQIVND (reference sequence). Trimming removed 3 bases at V and 5 bases at J, with 10 bases between. The CDR3 length is 13 residues. The CDR3 loop reads CASSMDERTEAFF. CDR3 DNA sequence: TGTGCCAGTAGTATGGATGAGAGGACTGAAGCTTTCTTT.

This clone was counted a single time. Other DNA sequences from this sample encode an identical CDR3 as well. The CDR3 region is CASSSPLGGGETQYF. Written as DNA, the CDR3 is TGTGCCAGCAGTTCCCCCTTGGGAGGCGGTGAGACCCAGTACTTC. J is TRBJ2-5 and V is TRBV28; perhaps TRBD2 as D (6 bases). The V gene lost 4 bases and the J gene lost 5 bases, with 17 bases spanning the gap. The CDR3 covers 15 residues. Germline V gives CDR1 MDHEN, CDR2 SYDVKM.

J is TRBJ2-7 and V is TRBV2; 7 bases agree with TRBD2. The CDR3 is 11 residues long. Germline CDR1 and CDR2: SNHLY and FYNNEI. With 7 bases clipped from V and 10 bases from J, the junction kept 7 bases outside the gene matches. CDR3 sequence: CASTLTSEQYF. DNA of the CDR3: TGTGCCAGCACCCTTACTAGCGAACAGTACTTC.

The table lists this clone with a count of one. The chain links TRBV2 to TRBJ1-4, with D perhaps TRBD1 (5 bases). The ends were cut back, 10 bases at V and 0 bases at J, with 24 bases in the middle. This CDR3 contains 18 residues. Germline V gives CDR1 SNHLY, CDR2 FYNNEI. The CDR3 bases are TGTGCCACCACACTCACCACGAGGGACCCTGCAACTAATGAAAAACTGTTTTTT. Encoded protein: CATTLTTRDPATNEKLFF.

The chain uses TRBV5-4 and TRBJ2-4, with D maybe TRBD2 (6 bases). CDR1 is SGHNT and CDR2 is YYREEE in the germline V gene (reference sequence). V dropped 6 bases and J dropped 7 bases, with 17 bases sitting between them. The CDR3 is 14 residues long. The CDR3 coding sequence is TGTGCCAGCACCTGGCGGGGCGGTAGTAACATTCAGTACTTC. Translated, it gives CASTWRGGSNIQYF.

This chain uses TRBV19 with TRBJ1-1; TRBD1 might be the D (5 bases). V was trimmed by 3 bases and J by 3 bases, leaving 11 bases between them. The CDR3 contains 14 residues. Germline loops: CDR1 LNHDA, CDR2 SQIVND (reference sequence). CDR3 bases: TGTGCCAGTAGTATTGTCATGACAGACACTGAAGCTTTCTTT. Its protein product is CASSIVMTDTEAFF. Based on the CDR3 plus reference TRBV19 and TRBJ1-1, the full variable domain is DGGITQSPKYLFRKEGQNVTLSCEQNLNHDAMYWYRQDPGQGLRLIYYSQIVNDFQKGDIAEGYSVSREKKESFPLTVTSAQKNPTAFYLCASSIVMTDTEAFFGQGTRLTVV.

The CDR3 region has the DNA TGCGCCAGCAGCCAATTTGGAGGGGGGCAAGAGACCCAGTACTTC. This translates into CASSQFGGGQETQYF. The chain is built from TRBV4-1 and TRBJ2-5, with D possibly called TRBD1 or TRBD2 (6 bases each). V shed 2 bases and J shed 2 bases, with 12 bases lying between them. Per germline, CDR1 MGHRA and CDR2 YSYEKL. This CDR3 contains 15 residues.

V usage is TRBV7-8 and J usage is TRBJ2-7; TRBD2 agrees at 9 bases. Germline V gives CDR1 SGHVS, CDR2 FQNEAQ. This CDR3 spans 17 amino acids. V dropped 5 bases and J dropped 2; count of bases not matched to a gene: 13. The CDR3 protein is CASSPMGLAGFTYEQYF. In nucleotides, the CDR3 is TGTGCCAGCAGCCCCATGGGGCTAGCGGGATTCACCTACGAGCAGTACTTC.

This chain connects TRBV2 to TRBJ1-5; 12 bases match TRBD1. CDR1 SNHLY and CDR2 FYNNEI come from the germline V gene. V shed 11 bases and J 5 bases; nucleotides not matched to a gene: 10. The CDR3 loop spans 15 amino acids. CDR3 bases: TGTGCCGGCTCCGGGACAGGGGGCCGGGATCAGCCCCAGCATTTT. Protein product: CAGSGTGGRDQPQHF.

The chain uses TRBV7-9 and TRBJ2-5; the match to TRBD2 covers 9 bases. CDR1 and CDR2 (germline): SEHNR, FQNEAQ (reference sequence). This CDR3 region has 14 residues. The V and J ends lost 6 bases and 0 bases, in that order; junction bases with no gene match: 2. For the CDR3, the DNA is TGTGCCAGCAGGACTAGCGGTTACCAAGAGACCCAGTACTTC. This translates into CASRTSGYQETQYF.

This clone showed up just once. This rearrangement joins TRBV19 to TRBJ1-4, with 10 bases identical to TRBD1. This CDR3 comprises 15 residues. J was trimmed by 5 bases and V by 5 bases; bases with no gene match: 5. Germline values: CDR1 LNHDA, CDR2 SQIVND (reference sequence). For the CDR3, the DNA is TGTGCCAGTAGTGGCGGGACAGGGGAAAATGAAAAACTGTTTTTT. This gives the protein CASSGGTGENEKLFF. Variable domain in full (rest from reference TRBV19 and TRBJ1-4): DGGITQSPKYLFRKEGQNVTLSCEQNLNHDAMYWYRQDPGQGLRLIYYSQIVNDFQKGDIAEGYSVSREKKESFPLTVTSAQKNPTAFYLCASSGGTGENEKLFFGSGTQLSVL.

The chain has TRBV5-6 and TRBJ2-1, with 7 bases matching TRBD2. V lost 5 bases to trimming and J lost 7 bases; unmatched junction nucleotides: 9. Germline lookup yields CDR1 SGHDT and CDR2 YYEEEE. This CDR3 is 14 amino acids long. CDR3 sequence (DNA): TGTGCCAGCAGAGCGGGGTTTCGAGGGAATGAGCAGTTCTTC. Translating gives CASRAGFRGNEQFF.

The sample holds one count of this clone. The J gene is TRBJ2-5, the V gene TRBV6-5, with D possibly being TRBD2 (5 bases). Trimming cost V 0 bases and J 4 bases, with 15 bases left between them. This CDR3 has 16 residues. Germline V gene sequence: CDR1 MNHEY, CDR2 SVGAGI. This CDR3 reads CASSYSMVGVRETQYF. The CDR3 coding sequence is TGTGCCAGCAGTTACTCGATGGTGGGAGTTAGAGAGACCCAGTACTTC.

As concerns this clone: The germline gene is not matched at one end of the junction; a read error may be the cause. Within the sample, other DNA sequences also encode this same CDR3. The chain is built from TRBV30 and TRBJ1-2; 11 positions match TRBD1. There are 14 residues in the CDR3. Germline CDR1 GTSNPN, CDR2 SVGIG (reference sequence). CDR3 sequence (DNA): TGCGCCGGATCTGGACAGGGGGCGAGCTATGGCTACACCTTC. It is translated as CAGSGQGASYGYTF.

This clone was recorded once. This rearrangement joins TRBV7-3 to TRBJ2-3; D perhaps matches TRBD1 (5 bases). The CDR3 sequence is 15 residues long. The V gene's germline CDR1 is SGHTA and CDR2 FQGTGA. V lost 2 bases and J lost 6, with 15 bases in between. The CDR3 is CASSLLAGIGDTQYF. The CDR3 nucleotides read TGTGCCAGCAGCTTATTGGCAGGGATAGGGGATACGCAGTATTTT.

The chain has TRBV9 and TRBJ2-7, with 8 bases lining up with TRBD1. In germline, CDR1 is SGDLS, CDR2 YYNGEE. CDR3 length equals 15 residues. Trimming at V came to 0 bases and at J to 4 bases, leaving 6 bases not matched to a gene. The CDR3: CASSVEQGGPYEQYF. The CDR3 DNA reads as TGTGCCAGCAGCGTAGAACAGGGGGGACCATACGAGCAGTACTTC.

The chain recombines TRBV18 with TRBJ1-1, with D possibly TRBD1 on 5 matching bases. This CDR3 is built from 13 residues. The V end lost 8 bases, the J end lost 3 bases, and 13 bases lay between the germline ends. The germline gives CDR1 KGHSH, CDR2 LQKENI. CDR3 in amino acids: CASADSRDTEAFF. The CDR3 DNA reads TGTGCCAGCGCAGACAGCCGGGACACTGAAGCTTTCTTT. The full variable domain, completed using reference TRBV18 and TRBJ1-1, is NAGVMQNPRHLVRRRGQEARLRCSPMKGHSHVYWYRQLPEEGLKFMVYLQKENIIDESGMPKERFSAEFPKEGPSILRIQQVVRGDSAAYFCASADSRDTEAFFGQGTRLTVV.

The J gene is TRBJ2-5, the V gene TRBV7-9, with a possible D match to TRBD1 (6 bases). The V gene lost 5 bases and the J gene lost 7 bases, with 20 bases spanning the gap. This CDR3 spans 15 amino acids. The germline gives CDR1 SEHNR, CDR2 FQNEAQ (reference sequence). In nucleotides, the CDR3 is TGTGCCAGCAGCCCGAGACAGGTCCTTAGAGGGACCCAGTACTTC. It encodes CASSPRQVLRGTQYF.

V is TRBV28 and J is TRBJ2-2, with 10 nucleotides matching TRBD1. The CDR3 spans 18 residues. Losses at the gene ends were 5 bases for V and 1 base for J; bases not matched to a gene: 10. The germline V gene has CDR1 MDHEN and CDR2 SYDVKM. In DNA, the CDR3 is TGTGCCAGCAGTGTTCGCCGGGACAGGGGCTGGAACACCGGGGAGCTGTTTTTT. Its protein product is CASSVRRDRGWNTGELFF.

This chain's CDR3 is CASSAEKGNYGYTF. The CDR3 bases are TGTGCCAGCAGTGCCGAGAAGGGTAACTATGGCTACACCTTC. The J gene is TRBJ1-2, the V gene TRBV2; D unresolved. The V gene lost 4 bases and the J gene lost 1 base, with 10 bases spanning the gap. This CDR3 contains 14 residues. CDR1 is SNHLY, CDR2 FYNNEI, per germline.